This is a list of T cell receptor beta chains from one sample in a study of cytotoxic CD8 clonotypes in ibrutinib-treated CLL. Profiling relied on immunoSEQ multiplex PCR, and the TCRdb table lists in-frame clones only, not all of them. The sample includes around 300,000 clones, roughly 85% of them seen just once. Sequencing used PBMCs, obtained before ibrutinib treatment. All receptors derive from a human donor with chronic lymphocytic leukemia. Both conserved end residues are part of each CDR3. D genes are given only for firm matches. Rows give clone size only sometimes, using once, few, many, or a class for an expanded clone.

size,length,V,J,D,DNA,CDR3
NA,15,TRBV11-2,TRBJ1-5,NA,TGTGCCAGCAGCTTAGTAGCGGTACACAATCAGCCCCAGCATTTT,CASSLVAVHNQPQHF
NA,14,TRBV6-4,TRBJ1-1,TRBD1,TGTGCCAGCAGTGACACTGACAGGGGCACTGAAGCTTTCTTT,CASSDTDRGTEAFF
NA,15,TRBV7-9,TRBJ1-3,NA,TGTGCCAGCAGCTCTGCTACGGGACCTGGAAACACCATATATTTT,CASSSATGPGNTIYF
NA,17,TRBV4-3,TRBJ1-3,NA,TGCGCCAGCAGCCAAGTTGTAAACACAGGGTCTGGAAACACCATATATTTT,CASSQVVNTGSGNTIYF
NA,14,TRBV28,TRBJ2-5,NA,TGTGCCAGCAGTTTATCGGCAGCTTCAGGGACCCAGTACTTC,CASSLSAASGTQYF
once,12,TRBV25-1,TRBJ1-2,NA,TGTGCCAGCAAAGGGGGTAACTATGGCTACACCTTC,CASKGGNYGYTF
few,13,TRBV19,TRBJ1-1,NA,TGTGCCAGTAGTCAACACCCTCAGGGAGAAGCTTTCTTT,CASSQHPQGEAFF
NA,14,TRBV9,TRBJ1-2,NA,TGTGCCAGCAGCGTAGGAGGATCGGGGGCTGGCTACACCTTC,CASSVGGSGAGYTF
NA,15,TRBV9,TRBJ1-2,NA,TGTGCCAGCAGCGCCCGGGGGCAGACTAACTATGGCTACACCTTC,CASSARGQTNYGYTF
few,14,TRBV7-6,TRBJ2-7,TRBD2,TGTGCCAGCAGCTTAGTCGGCGGGAGCTACGAGCAGTACTTC,CASSLVGGSYEQYF
NA,14,TRBV6-6,TRBJ2-3,NA,TGTGCCAGCAGTTACTCGAGTAAGGCAGATACGCAGTATTTT,CASSYSSKADTQYF
NA,13,TRBV7-9,TRBJ2-3,NA,TGTGCCAGCAGCTTAGCTAACACAGATACGCAGTATTTT,CASSLANTDTQYF